These T cell receptor beta chains were read from a single sample in a study of T cells after yellow fever vaccination. TCRdb analysed the 5' RACE reads with MiXCR anew, one entry per CDR3 protein. The data hold some 220,000 distinct CDR3 sequences, with approximately 3% observed a single time. The material was CD4+ T cells sorted from PBMCs, obtained 10 days after the yellow fever booster vaccination. The source of these receptors is a young man who received the YFV17D yellow fever vaccine. Both conserved end residues are part of each CDR3. Each record gives: clone size, V gene, D gene, J gene, CDR3 protein, CDR3 DNA. A D gene is named only where the DNA matches it firmly. Size is omitted from some rows. Given values are once, few, many or a class for expanded clones.

>many|TRBV2|TRBD2|TRBJ2-5
CASSPTSGGETQYF
TGTGCCAGCAGCCCGACTAGCGGGGGGGAGACCCAGTACTTC
>many|TRBV24-1|.|TRBJ2-3
CATSDRQTDTQYF
TGTGCCACCAGTGATCGACAGACAGATACGCAGTATTTT
>many|TRBV29-1|TRBD1|TRBJ2-2
CSAGQGLGGELFF
TGCAGCGCTGGACAGGGCTTGGGCGGGGAGCTGTTTTTT
>many|TRBV29-1|.|TRBJ2-3
CSVEDKPFTDTQYF
TGCAGCGTTGAAGATAAACCCTTCACAGATACGCAGTATTTT
>.|TRBV15|TRBD1|TRBJ2-3
CATSIQGSPTDTQYF
TGTGCCACCAGCATACAGGGGAGCCCCACAGATACGCAGTATTTT
>many|TRBV28|.|TRBJ2-5
CASTPGGLRGETQYF
TGTGCCAGCACCCCGGGGGGCCTCCGGGGGGAGACCCAGTACTTC
>.|TRBV5-1|.|TRBJ1-2
CASSSTPSPGGYGYTF
TGCGCCAGCAGCTCAACCCCTTCCCCCGGGGGCTATGGCTACACCTTC
>few|TRBV5-1|.|TRBJ1-1
CASSLLLGKETEAFF
TGCGCCAGCAGTTTACTATTGGGAAAAGAGACTGAAGCTTTCTTT
>few|TRBV20-1|.|TRBJ1-1
CSATADTEAFF
TGCAGTGCCACGGCGGACACTGAAGCTTTCTTT
>many|TRBV20-1|.|TRBJ2-7
CSAREHKTGEQYF
TGCAGTGCTAGAGAACATAAGACGGGCGAGCAGTACTTC
>.|TRBV19|TRBD1|TRBJ1-1
CAIQGARSTEAFF
TGTGCCATTCAGGGGGCGCGTAGCACTGAAGCTTTCTTT
>few|TRBV5-4|TRBD1|TRBJ1-4
CASSLGQGGNEKLFF
TGTGCCAGCAGCCTCGGACAGGGTGGGAATGAAAAACTGTTTTTT
>.|TRBV5-1|.|TRBJ2-5
CASSVPGTQETQYF
TGCGCCAGCAGCGTCCCCGGGACCCAAGAGACCCAGTACTTC
>many|TRBV20-1|TRBD1|TRBJ2-2
CSARDRVGTGVTGELFF
TGCAGTGCTAGAGATCGGGTCGGGACAGGGGTGACCGGGGAGCTGTTTTTT
>.|TRBV15|.|TRBJ2-5
CATSRETAERRETQYF
TGTGCCACCAGCAGAGAGACGGCGGAAAGACGAGAGACCCAGTACTTC
>.|TRBV15|.|TRBJ1-4
CATSREIPLFRATNEKLFF
TGTGCCACCAGCAGAGAGATCCCCCTTTTTCGGGCAACTAATGAAAAACTGTTTTTT
>.|TRBV28|.|TRBJ2-2
CASTELRLVGTGELFF
TGTGCCAGCACCGAACTACGACTAGTGGGTACCGGGGAGCTGTTTTTT
>few|TRBV20-1|TRBD1|TRBJ2-3
CSARWERTERDRGRDRDTQYF
TGCAGTGCTAGATGGGAAAGGACCGAACGGGACAGGGGGCGGGATAGAGATACGCAGTATTTT
>many|TRBV7-2|.|TRBJ1-2
CASSLARNLGYTF
TGTGCCAGCAGCTTAGCCAGGAATTTGGGCTACACCTTC
>.|TRBV20-1|.|TRBJ1-1
CSAREVIRNTEAFF
TGCAGTGCTCGAGAGGTGATTAGGAACACTGAAGCTTTCTTT
>many|TRBV12-3/TRBV12-4|TRBD2|TRBJ2-3
CASSFWAGGEPDTQYF
TGTGCCAGCAGTTTTTGGGCGGGGGGGGAACCAGATACGCAGTATTTT
>.|TRBV11-3|TRBD1|TRBJ2-3
CASSYGTGYTDTQYF
TGTGCCAGCAGCTACGGGACAGGGTACACAGATACGCAGTATTTT
>many|TRBV20-1|.|TRBJ2-2
CSAIRMAGGGTGELFF
TGCAGTGCTATCAGAATGGCTGGGGGCGGCACCGGGGAGCTGTTTTTT
>many|TRBV6-5|.|TRBJ2-5
CASSYSRLPGIQTQYF
TGTGCCAGCAGTTACTCGAGGCTCCCCGGTATACAGACCCAGTACTTC
>many|TRBV5-4|.|TRBJ2-5
CASSWRGGETQYF
TGTGCCAGCAGCTGGAGGGGGGGAGAGACCCAGTACTTC
>many|TRBV4-1|TRBD1|TRBJ1-1
CASKGAKRGTEAFF
TGCGCCAGCAAGGGGGCCAAAAGAGGGACTGAAGCTTTCTTT
>many|TRBV5-1|TRBD2|TRBJ2-1
CASSLAGRGDYNEQFF
TGCGCCAGCAGCCTGGCCGGGAGGGGGGACTACAATGAGCAGTTCTTC
>many|TRBV7-2|.|TRBJ1-1
CASSLLVSRSTEAFF
TGTGCCAGCAGCTTGCTGGTATCGAGATCGACTGAAGCTTTCTTT
>.|TRBV7-2|TRBD1|TRBJ2-1
CASSSQGQEGEQFF
TGTGCCAGCAGCTCCCAGGGACAGGAGGGGGAGCAGTTCTTC
>few|TRBV30|.|TRBJ2-7
CAWSVMWGEQYF
TGTGCCTGGAGTGTAATGTGGGGCGAGCAGTACTTC
>many|TRBV5-1|.|TRBJ2-3
CASSQAQGPPTDTQYF
TGCGCCAGCAGCCAGGCCCAGGGCCCCCCCACAGATACGCAGTATTTT
>many|TRBV12-3/TRBV12-4|TRBD1|TRBJ1-1
CASSFAGGGDTEAFF
TGTGCCAGCAGTTTTGCAGGGGGAGGGGACACTGAAGCTTTCTTT
>many|TRBV5-1|TRBD2|TRBJ2-3
CASSSGLAGVKSDTQYF
TGCGCCAGCAGCTCCGGACTAGCGGGGGTGAAGTCAGATACGCAGTATTTT
>many|TRBV20-1|TRBD2|TRBJ2-5
CSPRGGGDETQYF
TGCAGTCCCCGGGGGGGGGGCGATGAGACCCAGTACTTC
>.|TRBV29-1|.|TRBJ2-1
CSVDRLEGHNEQFF
TGCAGCGTCGACAGACTGGAGGGGCACAATGAGCAGTTCTTC
>.|TRBV20-1|.|TRBJ1-2
CSAMSQGSDGYTF
TGCAGTGCCATGAGCCAGGGATCGGACGGCTACACCTTC
>many|TRBV6-2/TRBV6-3|.|TRBJ2-6
CASSQNSGANVLTF
TGTGCCAGCAGTCAGAACTCTGGGGCCAACGTCCTGACTTTC
>few|TRBV24-1|.|TRBJ2-3
CATSDITGGREDTQYF
TGTGCCACCAGTGATATAACCGGGGGCAGAGAAGATACGCAGTATTTT
>many|TRBV7-9|.|TRBJ2-5
CASSPNWGQTQYF
TGTGCCAGCAGCCCAAACTGGGGCCAGACCCAGTACTTC
>few|TRBV13|.|TRBJ2-1
CASSPHENNEQFF
TGTGCCAGCAGCCCACACGAAAACAATGAGCAGTTCTTC
>.|TRBV20-1|TRBD2|TRBJ2-3
CSAGGLAGDTDTQYF
TGCAGTGCTGGGGGACTAGCGGGGGACACAGATACGCAGTATTTT
>few|TRBV20-1|.|TRBJ1-3
CSASIGVSGNTIYF
TGCAGTGCTAGTATAGGGGTCTCTGGAAACACCATATATTTT
>.|TRBV20-1|.|TRBJ2-5
CSPDGKETQYF
TGCAGTCCGGACGGGAAAGAGACCCAGTACTTC
>many|TRBV20-1|TRBD2|TRBJ2-3
CSALAGTSTDTQYF
TGCAGTGCCCTAGCGGGGACTAGCACAGATACGCAGTATTTT
>many|TRBV14|.|TRBJ2-3
CASSQSGMNTQYF
TGTGCCAGCAGCCAGTCAGGGATGAATACGCAGTATTTT
>many|TRBV5-1|.|TRBJ2-3
CASREATSTDTQYF
TGCGCCAGCAGGGAAGCGACTAGCACAGATACGCAGTATTTT
>many|TRBV29-1|.|TRBJ1-1
CSVGGTMNTEAFF
TGCAGCGTTGGAGGGACGATGAACACTGAAGCTTTCTTT
>many|TRBV28|TRBD2|TRBJ2-3
CASSPGGAVDTQYF
TGTGCCAGCAGCCCCGGGGGGGCCGTGGATACGCAGTATTTT
>.|TRBV6-2/TRBV6-3|.|TRBJ2-7
CASRGLSYEQYF
TGTGCCAGCCGAGGCCTCTCCTACGAGCAGTACTTC
>many|TRBV3-1|TRBD1|TRBJ1-2
CASSQGTGGANIYGYTF
TGTGCCAGCAGCCAAGGGACAGGGGGCGCGAATATCTATGGCTACACCTTC